Following are 22 T cell receptor beta chains from one sample sequenced in a study of blood T cell repertoires in COVID-19. The assay was immunoSEQ multiplex PCR, and TCRdb's table has in-frame clones only and misses some. This table has roughly 200,000 clones, roughly 86% appearing once. What was sequenced was PBMCs or T cells enriched from blood (not recorded which). The receptors were sampled from a woman between 25 and 40 years old with acute COVID-19.

The chain joins TRBV7-2 to TRBJ1-5; a possible D gene is TRBD1 (6 bases). CDR1 and CDR2 (germline): SGHTA, FQGNSA. This CDR3 comprises 15 residues. The germline V and J ends were trimmed by 5 bases and 7 bases, with 18 bases remaining between them. The CDR3 here is CASSPLRGRGQPQHF. The CDR3 nucleotides are TGTGCCAGCAGCCCATTGAGGGGGAGGGGGCAGCCCCAGCATTTT.

The rearrangement joins TRBV3-1 (or the pseudogene TRBV3-2) to TRBJ1-3, with unresolved D. CDR1 is LGHDT and CDR2 is YNNKEL in the germline V gene (reference sequence). The V end was cut by 4 bases, the J end by 8 bases, with 9 bases between. This CDR3 comprises 12 residues. CDR3 amino acids: CASSRRGDTIYF. DNA of the CDR3: TGTGCCAGCAGCCGCCGCGGGGACACCATATATTTT.

V usage is TRBV3-1 (or the pseudogene TRBV3-2) and J usage is TRBJ2-7, with 9 bases matching TRBD1. V lost 0 bases to trimming and J lost 6 bases; unmatched junction nucleotides: 9. Germline V gives CDR1 LGHDT, CDR2 YNNKEL (reference sequence). This CDR3 comprises 16 residues. CDR3 region: CASSQEGGGQGGEQYF. The CDR3 DNA reads as TGTGCCAGCAGCCAAGAAGGAGGGGGACAGGGAGGCGAGCAGTACTTC.

The V call is TRBV19, the J call TRBJ2-2; maybe TRBD1 (5 bases). Trimming pared 5 bases from V and 6 bases from J, leaving 16 bases between. The length of the CDR3 is 15 residues. CDR1 and CDR2 from the germline V gene are LNHDA and SQIVND (reference sequence). The CDR3 region is CASSWVMKGPGELFF. CDR3 sequence (DNA): TGTGCCAGTAGTTGGGTGATGAAGGGGCCCGGGGAGCTGTTTTTT.

V gene TRBV5-1 combines with J gene TRBJ1-5; D might be TRBD1 (5 bases). CDR1 SGHRS and CDR2 YFSETQ come from the germline V gene. The CDR3 covers 15 residues. Trimming left V 0 bases short and J 5 bases short, with 12 bases between. The CDR3 sequence is CASSLDWGGDQPQHF. The CDR3 coding sequence is TGCGCCAGCAGCTTGGATTGGGGAGGGGATCAGCCCCAGCATTTT. Filled out from reference TRBV5-1 and TRBJ1-5, the complete variable domain reads KAGVTQTPRYLIKTRGQQVTLSCSPISGHRSVSWYQQTPGQGLQFLFEYFSETQRNKGNFPGRFSGRQFSNSRSEMNVSTLELGDSALYLCASSLDWGGDQPQHFGDGTRLSIL.

This chain links TRBV29-1 with TRBJ1-1, with no clear D. The CDR3 runs to 13 residues. The germline gives CDR1 SQVTM, CDR2 ANQGSEA. The ends were cut back, 3 bases at V and 1 base at J, with 9 bases in the middle. CDR3 DNA sequence: TGCAGCGTTGACGGCGGTAAGAACACTGAAGCTTTCTTT. Protein product: CSVDGGKNTEAFF.

The V call is TRBV6-4, the J call TRBJ2-3, with 9 bases that match TRBD2. The CDR3 totals 15 residues. Germline V lookup: CDR1 MRHNA, CDR2 SNTAGT. V was pared by 6 bases and J by 6 bases, with 10 bases of the junction left unmatched. CDR3 sequence reads: CASRRAGLASDTQYF. In DNA, the CDR3 is TGTGCCAGCAGGCGGGCTGGACTAGCGTCCGATACGCAGTATTTT.

This clone occurred once. The chain uses TRBV10-3 and TRBJ2-5, with 11 bases aligning to TRBD2. The trim removed 3 bases at V and 0 bases at J, leaving 6 bases unmatched. Germline V CDR1 and CDR2: ENHRY, SYGVKD. CDR3 size: 17 residues. The CDR3 sequence: CAISDFASGGYQETQYF. The CDR3 DNA follows: TGTGCCATCAGTGATTTCGCTAGCGGGGGGTACCAAGAGACCCAGTACTTC.

CDR3 amino acids: CASSLFRGSNQPQHF. For the CDR3, the DNA is TGTGCCAGCAGTTTATTCCGGGGTAGCAATCAGCCCCAGCATTTT. The chain is built from TRBV28 and TRBJ1-5; D not certain. CDR1 is MDHEN, CDR2 SYDVKM, per germline. The CDR3 is 15 residues long. V lost 1 base and J lost 0, with 7 bases in between.

The V and J genes are TRBV15 and TRBJ2-3, with D tentatively TRBD2 (6 bases). In germline, CDR1 is LNHNV, CDR2 YYDKDF (reference sequence). Trimming removed 0 bases at V and 2 bases at J, with 12 bases between. The CDR3 covers 16 residues. Here the CDR3 reads CATSREGGANTDTQYF. As DNA, the CDR3 is TGTGCCACCAGCAGAGAAGGAGGGGCAAACACAGATACGCAGTATTTT. The whole variable domain, remainder taken from reference TRBV15 and TRBJ2-3, is DAMVIQNPRYQVTQFGKPVTLSCSQTLNHNVMYWYQQKSSQAPKLLFHYYDKDFNNEADTPDNFQSRRPNTSFCFLDIRSPGLGDTAMYLCATSREGGANTDTQYFGPGTRLTVL.

This rearrangement joins TRBV2 to TRBJ2-7; D is ambiguous. Germline V gives CDR1 SNHLY, CDR2 FYNNEI. Deletions cut 2 bases from V and 4 bases from J, with 6 bases between. The CDR3 covers 12 residues. CDR3 sequence (DNA): TGTGCCAGCAGTGAAATTCTTTACGAGCAGTACTTC. Translated: CASSEILYEQYF.

The J gene is TRBJ1-5, the V gene TRBV4-1; D perhaps matches TRBD1 (6 bases). This CDR3 has 18 amino acids. From germline, CDR1 is MGHRA and CDR2 YSYEKL. V was pared by 0 bases and J by 0 bases, with 15 bases between. In nucleotides, the CDR3 is TGCGCCAGCAGCCAAGAGGCCCTACAGGGTTATAGCAATCAGCCCCAGCATTTT. Translated, it gives CASSQEALQGYSNQPQHF.

This clone has only one observation. The rearrangement links TRBV6-5 to TRBJ2-7; 7 bases agree with TRBD2. The length of the CDR3 is 14 residues. The trim removed 5 bases at V and 0 bases at J, leaving 4 bases unmatched. CDR1 and CDR2 (germline): MNHEY, SVGAGI. This chain's CDR3 is CASSSGESSYEQYF. The CDR3, as DNA: TGTGCCAGCAGTAGCGGGGAGAGCTCCTACGAGCAGTACTTC.

V and J are TRBV30 and TRBJ1-1; 7 bases fit TRBD1. V shed 4 bases, J shed 1 base, and the junction held 15 bases outside the gene matches. The CDR3 covers 17 residues. Germline CDR1 GTSNPN, CDR2 SVGIG (reference sequence). Here the CDR3 DNA reads TGTGCCTGGATCCAACAGGGGAGAGGGCCGAGGAACACTGAAGCTTTCTTT. Translated: CAWIQQGRGPRNTEAFF. The full variable domain, its missing parts supplied by reference TRBV30 and TRBJ1-1, is SQTIHQWPATLVQPVGSPLSLECTVEGTSNPNLYWYRQAAGRGLQLLFYSVGIGQISSEVPQNLSASRPQDRQFILSSKKLLLSDSGFYLCAWIQQGRGPRNTEAFFGQGTRLTVV.

The chain joins TRBV9 to TRBJ1-4; TRBD1 agrees at 7 bases. CDR1 and CDR2 from the germline V gene are SGDLS and YYNGEE. The CDR3 consists of 16 residues. V trimming: 0 bases; J trimming: 3 bases; junction bases outside the gene matches: 5. Here the CDR3 reads CASSVATGTANEKLFF. The CDR3 DNA reads as TGTGCCAGCAGCGTAGCGACCGGGACAGCTAATGAAAAACTGTTTTTT.

This clone was detected only a few times. The chain has TRBV27 and TRBJ1-4; D gene unclear. The CDR3 is 15 residues long. Trimming took off 5 bases at V and 3 bases at J, with 13 bases between the two ends. Germline CDR1 and CDR2: MNHEY and SMNVEV (reference sequence). As DNA, the CDR3 is TGTGCCAGCAGTCCTCTAGGGAGAGCTAATGAAAAACTGTTTTTT. It is translated as CASSPLGRANEKLFF.

The chain recombines TRBV2 with TRBJ1-2; a possible D gene is TRBD1 (5 bases). V lost 1 base and J lost 4, with 10 bases in between. Germline V gives CDR1 SNHLY, CDR2 FYNNEI. The CDR3 has 14 residues. As DNA, the CDR3 is TGTGCCAGCAGTGAAGGGGGCGTAATCTATGGCTACACCTTC. It codes for CASSEGGVIYGYTF.

This chain connects TRBV19 to TRBJ2-6, with D perhaps matching TRBD2 (6 bases). The V end lost 10 bases, the J end lost 2 bases, and 18 bases lay between the germline ends. The CDR3 is 16 amino acids. Germline CDR1 LNHDA, CDR2 SQIVND (reference sequence). CDR3: CATTPVAGTGANVLTF. In DNA, the CDR3 is TGTGCCACCACCCCAGTGGCGGGAACTGGGGCCAACGTCCTGACTTTC.

V is TRBV5-1 and J is TRBJ1-3; perhaps TRBD1 as D (5 bases). The CDR3 is 14 residues long. V was shortened by 3 bases and J by 4 bases, with 11 bases between the two germline ends. Germline assignment: CDR1 SGHRS and CDR2 YFSETQ. CDR3 nucleotide sequence: TGCGCCAGCAGCTCCCGCGGGGGAGGAAACACCATATATTTT. This encodes CASSSRGGGNTIYF.

The V call is TRBV19, the J call TRBJ1-2; no clear D gene. The CDR3 runs 14 residues. Trimming shortened V by 5 bases and J by 4 bases, and 14 bases separated the two germline ends. The germline V gene encodes CDR1 LNHDA and CDR2 SQIVND (reference sequence). CDR3 DNA: TGTGCCAGTAGTCCCCCAGGTCGAATCTATGGCTACACCTTC. Its protein product is CASSPPGRIYGYTF.

The gene calls are TRBV4-3 and TRBJ2-3, with TRBD2 matching over 8 bases. The CDR3 loop spans 18 amino acids. Unmatched junction bases numbered 10, after V lost 1 base and J lost 1 base. CDR1 is LGHNA and CDR2 is YSLEER in the germline V gene. CDR3 sequence: CASSQGPIRAGGTDTQYF. The DNA for the CDR3 is TGCGCCAGCAGCCAAGGCCCAATCCGAGCGGGAGGCACAGATACGCAGTATTTT.

The chain recombines TRBV19 with TRBJ1-2, with 9 bases lining up with TRBD1. Trimming took 5 bases from V and 3 from J; bases not matched to a gene: 7. The CDR3 is made up of 15 amino acids. The V gene's germline CDR1 is LNHDA and CDR2 SQIVND (reference sequence). The CDR3 nucleotides are TGTGCCAGTAGTCCATGGACAGGGGAGCACTATGGCTACACCTTC. Translated: CASSPWTGEHYGYTF.